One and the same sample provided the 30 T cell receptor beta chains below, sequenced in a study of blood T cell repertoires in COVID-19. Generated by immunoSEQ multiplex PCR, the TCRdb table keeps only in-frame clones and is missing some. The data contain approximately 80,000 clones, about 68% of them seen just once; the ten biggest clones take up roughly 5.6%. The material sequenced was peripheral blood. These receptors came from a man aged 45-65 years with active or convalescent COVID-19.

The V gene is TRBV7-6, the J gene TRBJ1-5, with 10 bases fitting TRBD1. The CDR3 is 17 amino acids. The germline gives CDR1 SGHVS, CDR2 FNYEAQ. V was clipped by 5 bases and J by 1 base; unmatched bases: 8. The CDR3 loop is CASSPGTGARSNQPQHF. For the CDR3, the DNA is TGTGCCAGCAGCCCCGGGACAGGGGCGAGGAGCAATCAGCCCCAGCATTTT. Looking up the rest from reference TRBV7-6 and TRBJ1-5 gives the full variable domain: GAGVSQSPRYKVTKRGQDVALRCDPISGHVSLYWYRQALGQGPEFLTYFNYEAQQDKSGLPNDRFSAERPEGSISTLTIQRTEQRDSAMYRCASSPGTGARSNQPQHFGDGTRLSIL.

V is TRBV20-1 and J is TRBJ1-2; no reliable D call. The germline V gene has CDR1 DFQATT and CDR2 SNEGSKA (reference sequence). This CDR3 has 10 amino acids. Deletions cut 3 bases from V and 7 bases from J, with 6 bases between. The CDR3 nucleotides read TGCAGTGCTAGCTTCAGTGGCTACACCTTC. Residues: CSASFSGYTF.

As DNA, the CDR3 is TGTGCCAGCAGTTTCGAGGGGGGGCATGGCACAGATACGCAGTATTTT. Its translation is CASSFEGGHGTDTQYF. The rearrangement uses TRBV6-5 and TRBJ2-3, with D perhaps TRBD2 (7 bases). Trimming took off 4 bases at V and 1 base at J, with 15 bases between the two ends. The CDR3 runs to 16 residues. Germline loops: CDR1 MNHEY, CDR2 SVGAGI.

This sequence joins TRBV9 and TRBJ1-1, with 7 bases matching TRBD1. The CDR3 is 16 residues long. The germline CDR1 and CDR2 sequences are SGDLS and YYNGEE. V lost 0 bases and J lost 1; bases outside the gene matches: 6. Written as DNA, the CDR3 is TGTGCCAGCAGCGTAGGTCGAACAGGGGCGAACACTGAAGCTTTCTTT. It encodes CASSVGRTGANTEAFF.

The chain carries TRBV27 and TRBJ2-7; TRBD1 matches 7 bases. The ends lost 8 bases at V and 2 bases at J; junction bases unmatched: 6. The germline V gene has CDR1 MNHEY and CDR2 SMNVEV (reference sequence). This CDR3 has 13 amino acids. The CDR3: CASRPGGTYEQYF. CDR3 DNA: TGTGCCAGCCGCCCAGGGGGAACCTACGAGCAGTACTTC.

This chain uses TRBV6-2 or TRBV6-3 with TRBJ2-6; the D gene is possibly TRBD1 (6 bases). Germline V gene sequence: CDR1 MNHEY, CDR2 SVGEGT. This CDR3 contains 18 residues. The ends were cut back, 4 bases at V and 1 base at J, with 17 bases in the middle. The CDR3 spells CASSLQGNYYSGANVLTF. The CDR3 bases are TGTGCCAGCAGTTTACAGGGTAACTATTATTCTGGGGCCAACGTCCTGACTTTC.

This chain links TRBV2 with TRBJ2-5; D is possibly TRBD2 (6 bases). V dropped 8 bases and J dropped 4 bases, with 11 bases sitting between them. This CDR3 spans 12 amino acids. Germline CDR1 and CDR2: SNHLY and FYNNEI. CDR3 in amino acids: CASGVGGETQYF. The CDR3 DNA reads TGTGCCAGCGGAGTGGGGGGAGAGACCCAGTACTTC.

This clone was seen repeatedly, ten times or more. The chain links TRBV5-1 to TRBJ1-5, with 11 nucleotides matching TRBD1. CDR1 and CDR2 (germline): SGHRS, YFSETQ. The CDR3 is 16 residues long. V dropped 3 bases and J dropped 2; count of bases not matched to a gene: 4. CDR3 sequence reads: CASSSGTGGGNQPQHF. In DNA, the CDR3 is TGCGCCAGCAGCTCCGGGACAGGGGGAGGCAATCAGCCCCAGCATTTT.

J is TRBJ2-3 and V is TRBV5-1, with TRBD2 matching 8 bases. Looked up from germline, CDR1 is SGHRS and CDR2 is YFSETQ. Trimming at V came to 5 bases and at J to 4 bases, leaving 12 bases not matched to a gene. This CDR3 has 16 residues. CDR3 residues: CASRTNAGGAADTQYF. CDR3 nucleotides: TGCGCCAGCAGGACCAATGCGGGGGGCGCAGCAGATACGCAGTATTTT.

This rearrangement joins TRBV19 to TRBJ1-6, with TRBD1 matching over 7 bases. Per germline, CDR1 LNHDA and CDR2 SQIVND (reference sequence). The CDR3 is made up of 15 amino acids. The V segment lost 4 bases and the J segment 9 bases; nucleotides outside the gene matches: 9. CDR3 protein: CASSTRDRQTSPLHF. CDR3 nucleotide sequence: TGTGCCAGTAGTACCCGGGACAGACAAACTTCACCCCTCCACTTT.

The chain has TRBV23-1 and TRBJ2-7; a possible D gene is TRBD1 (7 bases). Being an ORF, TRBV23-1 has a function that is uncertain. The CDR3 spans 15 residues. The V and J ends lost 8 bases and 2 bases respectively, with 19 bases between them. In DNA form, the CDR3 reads TGCGCCAGCTCTATCTGGCGGGACAGAGCCTACGAGCAGTACTTC. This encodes CASSIWRDRAYEQYF.

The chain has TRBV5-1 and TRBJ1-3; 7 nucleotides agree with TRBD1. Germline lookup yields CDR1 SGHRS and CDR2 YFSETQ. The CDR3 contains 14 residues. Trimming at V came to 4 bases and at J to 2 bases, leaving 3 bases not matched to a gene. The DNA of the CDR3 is TGCGCCAGCAGCCCTGGGACAGCTGGAAACACCATATATTTT. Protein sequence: CASSPGTAGNTIYF. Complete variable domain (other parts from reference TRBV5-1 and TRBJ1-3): KAGVTQTPRYLIKTRGQQVTLSCSPISGHRSVSWYQQTPGQGLQFLFEYFSETQRNKGNFPGRFSGRQFSNSRSEMNVSTLELGDSALYLCASSPGTAGNTIYFGEGSWLTVV.

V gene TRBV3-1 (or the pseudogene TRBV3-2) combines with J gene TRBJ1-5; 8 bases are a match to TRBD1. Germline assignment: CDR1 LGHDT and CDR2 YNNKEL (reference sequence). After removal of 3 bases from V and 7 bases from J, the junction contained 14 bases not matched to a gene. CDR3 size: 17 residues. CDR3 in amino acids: CASSHNLATGAGQPQHF. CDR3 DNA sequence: TGTGCCAGCAGCCACAACTTGGCGACAGGGGCTGGGCAGCCCCAGCATTTT.

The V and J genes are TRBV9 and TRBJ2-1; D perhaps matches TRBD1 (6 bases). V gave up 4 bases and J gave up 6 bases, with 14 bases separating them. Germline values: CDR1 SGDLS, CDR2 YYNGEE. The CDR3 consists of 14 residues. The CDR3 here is CASSPDSYLNEQFF. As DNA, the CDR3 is TGTGCCAGCAGCCCGGACAGTTACCTCAATGAGCAGTTCTTC.

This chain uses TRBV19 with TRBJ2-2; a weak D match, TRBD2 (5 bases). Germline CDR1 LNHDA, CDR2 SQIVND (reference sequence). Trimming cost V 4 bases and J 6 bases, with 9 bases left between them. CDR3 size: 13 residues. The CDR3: CASSTPAAGELFF. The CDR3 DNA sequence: TGTGCCAGTAGTACCCCAGCGGCCGGGGAGCTGTTTTTT.

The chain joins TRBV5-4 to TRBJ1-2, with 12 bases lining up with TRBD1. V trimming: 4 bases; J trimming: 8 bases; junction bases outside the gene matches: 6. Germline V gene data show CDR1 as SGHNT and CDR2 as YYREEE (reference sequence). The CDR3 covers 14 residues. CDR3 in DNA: TGTGCCAGCAGCCCCGAGGGGACAGGGGGCGGCTACACCTTC. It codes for CASSPEGTGGGYTF.

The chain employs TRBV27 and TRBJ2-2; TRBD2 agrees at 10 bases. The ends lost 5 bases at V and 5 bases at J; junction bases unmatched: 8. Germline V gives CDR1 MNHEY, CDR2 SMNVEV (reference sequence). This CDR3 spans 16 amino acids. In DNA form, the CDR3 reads TGTGCCAGCAGTATGGGGGGACTAGCGAGGACCGGGGAGCTGTTTTTT. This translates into CASSMGGLARTGELFF.

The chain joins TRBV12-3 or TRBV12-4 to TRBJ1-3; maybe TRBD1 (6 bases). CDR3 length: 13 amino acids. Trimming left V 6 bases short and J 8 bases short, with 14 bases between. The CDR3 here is CASSSQGTDTIYF. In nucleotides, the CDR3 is TGTGCCAGCAGCTCCCAGGGGACGGACACCATATATTTT.

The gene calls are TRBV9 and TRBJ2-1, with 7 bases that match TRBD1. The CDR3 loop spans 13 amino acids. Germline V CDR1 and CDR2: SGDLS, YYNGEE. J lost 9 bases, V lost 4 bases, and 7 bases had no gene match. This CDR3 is CASSLGQVAEQFF. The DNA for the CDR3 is TGTGCCAGCAGCCTAGGACAGGTGGCTGAGCAGTTCTTC.

The CDR3 DNA is TGTGCCAGCGGTGGACAGATGAACACTGAAGCTTTCTTT. Encoded protein: CASGGQMNTEAFF. The chain couples TRBV28 to TRBJ1-1; TRBD1 might be the D (6 bases). Germline CDR1 MDHEN, CDR2 SYDVKM. This CDR3 comprises 13 residues. Trimming took off 8 bases at V and 0 bases at J, with 10 bases between the two ends.

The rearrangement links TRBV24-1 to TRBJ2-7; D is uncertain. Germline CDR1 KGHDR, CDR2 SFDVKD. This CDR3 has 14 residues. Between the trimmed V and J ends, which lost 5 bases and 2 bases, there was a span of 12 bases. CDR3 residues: CATSGAGQPYEQYF. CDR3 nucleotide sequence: TGTGCCACCAGTGGGGCCGGCCAACCCTACGAGCAGTACTTC.

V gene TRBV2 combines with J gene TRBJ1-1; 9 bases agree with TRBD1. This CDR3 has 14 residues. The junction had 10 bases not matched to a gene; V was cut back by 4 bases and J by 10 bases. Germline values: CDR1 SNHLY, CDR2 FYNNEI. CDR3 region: CASSALGQGVGAFF. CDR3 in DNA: TGTGCCAGCAGTGCGTTGGGACAGGGTGTTGGAGCTTTCTTT.

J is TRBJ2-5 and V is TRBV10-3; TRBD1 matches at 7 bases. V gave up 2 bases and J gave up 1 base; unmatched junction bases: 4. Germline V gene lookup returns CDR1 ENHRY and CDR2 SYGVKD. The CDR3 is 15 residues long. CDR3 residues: CAISEPDRAQETQYF. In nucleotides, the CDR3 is TGTGCCATCAGTGAGCCCGACAGGGCCCAAGAGACCCAGTACTTC.

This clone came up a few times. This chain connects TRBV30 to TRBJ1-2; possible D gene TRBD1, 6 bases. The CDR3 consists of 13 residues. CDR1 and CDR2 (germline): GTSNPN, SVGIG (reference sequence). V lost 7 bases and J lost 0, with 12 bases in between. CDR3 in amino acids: CALRTVANYGYTF. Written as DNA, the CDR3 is TGTGCCTTACGGACAGTCGCTAACTATGGCTACACCTTC.

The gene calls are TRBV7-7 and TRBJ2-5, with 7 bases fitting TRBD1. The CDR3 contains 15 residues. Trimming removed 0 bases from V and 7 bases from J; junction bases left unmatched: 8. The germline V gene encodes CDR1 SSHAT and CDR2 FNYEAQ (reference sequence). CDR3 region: CASSLAPRGMGTQYF. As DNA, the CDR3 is TGTGCCAGCAGCTTAGCCCCCAGGGGGATGGGGACCCAGTACTTC. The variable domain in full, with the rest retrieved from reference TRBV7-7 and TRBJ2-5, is GAGVSQSPRYKVTKRGQDVTLRCDPISSHATLYWYQQALGQGPEFLTYFNYEAQPDKSGLPSDRFSAERPEGSISTLTIQRTEQRDSAMYRCASSLAPRGMGTQYFGPGTRLLVL.

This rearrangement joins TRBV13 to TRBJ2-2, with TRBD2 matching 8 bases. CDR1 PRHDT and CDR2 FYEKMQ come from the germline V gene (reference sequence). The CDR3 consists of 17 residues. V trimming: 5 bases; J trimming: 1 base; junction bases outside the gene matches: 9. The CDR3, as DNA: TGTGCCAGCAGCCCCCGAGGCGGGGGGATGAACACCGGGGAGCTGTTTTTT. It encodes CASSPRGGGMNTGELFF.

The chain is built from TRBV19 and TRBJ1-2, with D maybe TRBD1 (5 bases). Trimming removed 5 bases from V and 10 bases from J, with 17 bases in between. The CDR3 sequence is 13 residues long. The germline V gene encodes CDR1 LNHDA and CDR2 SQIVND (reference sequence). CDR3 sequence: CASSPPDRYDYTF. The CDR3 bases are TGTGCCAGTAGTCCTCCAGACAGATACGACTACACCTTC.

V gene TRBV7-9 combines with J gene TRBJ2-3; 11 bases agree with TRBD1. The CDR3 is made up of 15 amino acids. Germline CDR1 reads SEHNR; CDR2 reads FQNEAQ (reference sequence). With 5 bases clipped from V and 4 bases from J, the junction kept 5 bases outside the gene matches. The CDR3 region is CASSPRTGGADTQYF. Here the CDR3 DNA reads TGTGCCAGCAGCCCGAGGACAGGGGGCGCAGATACGCAGTATTTT. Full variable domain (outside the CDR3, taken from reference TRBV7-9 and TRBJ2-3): DTGVSQNPRHKITKRGQNVTFRCDPISEHNRLYWYRQTLGQGPEFLTYFQNEAQLEKSRLLSDRFSAERPKGSFSTLEIQRTEQGDSAMYLCASSPRTGGADTQYFGPGTRLTVL.

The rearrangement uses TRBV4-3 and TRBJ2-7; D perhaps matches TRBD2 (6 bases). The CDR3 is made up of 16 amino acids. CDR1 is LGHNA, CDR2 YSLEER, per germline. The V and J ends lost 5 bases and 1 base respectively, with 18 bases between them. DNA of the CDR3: TGCGCCAGCAGCATGAGCCGGGAGATGAAATCCTACGAGCAGTACTTC. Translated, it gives CASSMSREMKSYEQYF.

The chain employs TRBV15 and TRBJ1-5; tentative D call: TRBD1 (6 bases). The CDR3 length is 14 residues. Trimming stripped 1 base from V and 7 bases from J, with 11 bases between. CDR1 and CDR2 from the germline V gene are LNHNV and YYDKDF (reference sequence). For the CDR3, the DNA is TGTGCCACCAGCAGAGCACAGGGTACACAGCCCCAGCATTTT. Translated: CATSRAQGTQPQHF.